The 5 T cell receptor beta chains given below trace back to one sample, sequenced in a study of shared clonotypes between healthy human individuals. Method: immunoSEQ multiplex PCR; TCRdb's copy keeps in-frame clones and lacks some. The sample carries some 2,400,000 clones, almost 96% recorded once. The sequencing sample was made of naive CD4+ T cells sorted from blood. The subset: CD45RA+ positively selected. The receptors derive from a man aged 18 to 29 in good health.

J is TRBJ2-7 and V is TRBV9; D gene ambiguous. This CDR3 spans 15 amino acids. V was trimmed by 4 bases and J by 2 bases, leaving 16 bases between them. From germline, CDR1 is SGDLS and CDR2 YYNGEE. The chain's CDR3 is CASSFRDSIAYEQYF. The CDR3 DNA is TGTGCCAGCAGCTTTAGGGATTCAATCGCCTACGAGCAGTACTTC.

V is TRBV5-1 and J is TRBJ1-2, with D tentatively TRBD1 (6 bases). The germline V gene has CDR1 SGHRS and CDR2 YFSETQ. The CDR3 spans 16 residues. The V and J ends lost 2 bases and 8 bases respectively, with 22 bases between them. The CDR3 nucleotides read TGCGCCAGCAGCTTATCTGATTTGACAGGCCCGGGCGGCTACACCTTC. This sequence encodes CASSLSDLTGPGGYTF.

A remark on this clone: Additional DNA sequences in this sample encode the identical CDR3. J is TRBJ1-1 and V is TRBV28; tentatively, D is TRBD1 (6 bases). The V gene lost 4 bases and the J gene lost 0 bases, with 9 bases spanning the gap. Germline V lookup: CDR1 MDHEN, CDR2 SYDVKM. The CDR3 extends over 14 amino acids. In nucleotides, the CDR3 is TGTGCCAGCAGTTCACAGGGCCTGAACACTGAAGCTTTCTTT. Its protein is CASSSQGLNTEAFF.

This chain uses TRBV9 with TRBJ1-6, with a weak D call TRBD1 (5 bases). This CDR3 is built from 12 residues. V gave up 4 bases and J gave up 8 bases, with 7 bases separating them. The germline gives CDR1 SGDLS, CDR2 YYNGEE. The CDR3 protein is CASSPRDSPLHF. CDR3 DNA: TGTGCCAGCAGCCCCAGGGATTCACCCCTCCACTTT.

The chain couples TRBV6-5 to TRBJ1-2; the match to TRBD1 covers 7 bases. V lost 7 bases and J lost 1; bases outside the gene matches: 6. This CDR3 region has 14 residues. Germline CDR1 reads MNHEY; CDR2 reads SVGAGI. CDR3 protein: CASNPTGSNYGYTF. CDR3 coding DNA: TGTGCCAGCAACCCGACAGGGAGTAACTATGGCTACACCTTC.